The 10 T cell receptor beta chains presented below share a single source sample, sequenced in a study of T cells in localized non-small cell lung cancer. Produced via immunoSEQ multiplex PCR; TCRdb's table is partial and in-frame only. The repertoire has several thousand clones, 33% of them found once; the top ten carry less than 8%. Source: lung tumor tissue, taken before any cancer treatment. The receptors were gathered from an older female donor with stage I lung adenocarcinoma.

Judged by abundance, this clone is medium-sized. The CDR3 loop is CASSLEISLSNQPQHF. In DNA, the CDR3 is TGTGCCAGCAGCTTGGAAATTTCGCTGAGCAATCAGCCCCAGCATTTT. The chain uses TRBV11-3 and TRBJ1-5; the D is unclear. The V gene's germline CDR1 is SGHNT and CDR2 YENEEA. Deletions cut 3 bases from V and 1 base from J, with 13 bases between. This CDR3 has 16 residues.

This rearrangement joins TRBV14 to TRBJ1-4; TRBD1 matches 9 bases. Germline loops: CDR1 SGHDN, CDR2 FVKESK. With 6 bases clipped from V and 7 bases from J, the junction kept 9 bases outside the gene matches. This CDR3 has 15 amino acids. CDR3 nucleotides: TGTGCCAGCAGACGAACAGGGGGCGTCGGTGAAAAACTGTTTTTT. Protein product: CASRRTGGVGEKLFF.

The chain recombines TRBV29-1 with TRBJ2-3, with 13 bases matching TRBD2. The CDR3 runs 15 residues. Unmatched junction bases numbered 4, after V lost 6 bases and J lost 1 base. Germline V gene sequence: CDR1 SQVTM, CDR2 ANQGSEA. The CDR3 nucleotides are TGCAGCGTCGAGACTAGCGGGGGGCGCACAGATACGCAGTATTTT. It is translated as CSVETSGGRTDTQYF.

This chain links TRBV19 with TRBJ1-2; a weak D match, TRBD1 (5 bases). Germline V gene sequence: CDR1 LNHDA, CDR2 SQIVND (reference sequence). V lost 4 bases, J lost 6 bases, and 12 bases lay in between. This CDR3 region has 13 residues. The CDR3 spells CASSTRGINGYTF. The CDR3 DNA follows: TGTGCCAGTAGTACCCGGGGGATTAATGGCTACACCTTC.

V usage is TRBV6-8 and J usage is TRBJ2-3; 10 bases line up with TRBD2. V shed 5 bases, J shed 0 bases, and the junction held 14 bases outside the gene matches. CDR1 and CDR2 from the germline V gene are MNHGY and SAAAGT. The CDR3 is 19 residues long. CDR3 in amino acids: CASSTPLSGGLFSTDTQYF. The CDR3 DNA is TGTGCCAGCAGTACCCCGCTTAGCGGGGGGCTATTTAGCACAGATACGCAGTATTTT.

The gene calls are TRBV11-3 and TRBJ2-1; 9 nucleotides align to TRBD1. Germline V gene sequence: CDR1 SGHNT, CDR2 YENEEA. V lost 1 base to trimming and J lost 6 bases; unmatched junction nucleotides: 4. This CDR3 spans 15 amino acids. The CDR3 DNA sequence: TGTGCCAGCAGCTTAGTAGAACAGGGGGCCAATGAGCAGTTCTTC. Encoded protein: CASSLVEQGANEQFF.

In its sample, this clone was seen a few times. This sequence joins TRBV11-3 and TRBJ1-2; no clear D gene. Looked up from germline, CDR1 is SGHNT and CDR2 is YENEEA. CDR3 size: 16 residues. Trimming pared 1 base from V and 3 bases from J, leaving 15 bases between. The chain's CDR3 is CASSLVMGNFDYGYTF. For the CDR3, the DNA is TGTGCCAGCAGCTTAGTTATGGGGAACTTCGACTATGGCTACACCTTC.

The V and J genes are TRBV28 and TRBJ2-7, with 8 positions matching TRBD1. V trimming: 7 bases; J trimming: 2 bases; junction bases outside the gene matches: 7. Germline CDR1 MDHEN, CDR2 SYDVKM. This CDR3 spans 14 amino acids. The CDR3 bases are TGTGCCAGCAAATCGGGACAGGAGACCTACGAGCAGTACTTC. Translating it yields CASKSGQETYEQYF.

The gene calls are TRBV19 and TRBJ2-6; 9 nucleotides agree with TRBD1. V trimming: 3 bases; J trimming: 0 bases; junction bases outside the gene matches: 3. Per germline, CDR1 LNHDA and CDR2 SQIVND (reference sequence). This CDR3 region has 17 residues. CDR3 DNA sequence: TGTGCCAGTAGTATGGGACAGGGCCCCTCTGGGGCCAACGTCCTGACTTTC. Its translation: CASSMGQGPSGANVLTF.

In its sample, this clone was seen a few times. V gene TRBV6-8 combines with J gene TRBJ1-1; D might be TRBD1 (5 bases). V shed 2 bases and J shed 2 bases, with 12 bases lying between them. Germline lookup yields CDR1 MNHGY and CDR2 SAAAGT. The CDR3 spans 15 residues. The CDR3 region is CASSYPGQGNTEAFF. The DNA of the CDR3 is TGTGCCAGCAGTTACCCCGGACAAGGAAACACTGAAGCTTTCTTT.